The sample holds one count of the clone carrying this T cell receptor (beta chain). These data are taken from a study of T cell changes during pregnancy in multiple sclerosis. Clones were sequenced by immunoSEQ multiplex PCR, and TCRdb holds only the in-frame ones, with some missing. The table records fewer than 80,000 clones, approximately 92% of them present only once. The CDR3 covers 12 residues. Per the germline V gene, CDR1 is GTSNPN and CDR2 is SVGIG (reference sequence). V was shortened by 5 bases and J by 10 bases, with 12 bases between the two germline ends. The sequenced sample was peripheral blood, obtained in the third trimester of pregnancy. The gene calls are TRBV30 and TRBJ1-6; no clear D. The sequence derives from a female donor in good health, enrolled as a control in a pregnancy study. The CDR3 reads CAWDSDSSPLHF. Here the CDR3 DNA reads TGTGCCTGGGACTCAGATAGCTCACCCCTCCACTTT.